The 21 T cell receptor beta chains listed next were all sequenced from one sample in a study of blood T cell repertoires in COVID-19 (dated by TCRdb to the early 2020s). The library was produced with the immunoSEQ multiplex PCR assay. This immuneACCESS table, as held by TCRdb, lists in-frame sequences with V and J called but not all clones. Of the missing ones, under half trace to an unresolved V gene in checked studies; the others have no known cause. The sample contains 380,000 or so clones, around 90% of them found a single time. Around 2.1% of the sample is in the top ten clones. Sample: PBMCs or T cells enriched from blood (not recorded which). The receptors shown here come from a woman between 35 and 50 years old with acute COVID-19.

This sequence joins TRBV7-2 and TRBJ2-7, with TRBD2 matching over 9 bases. CDR1 and CDR2 (germline): SGHTA, FQGNSA. The CDR3 extends over 15 amino acids. V was pared by 2 bases and J by 2 bases, with 4 bases of the junction left unmatched. This CDR3 is CASSLWRGGAYEQYF. The CDR3 DNA reads TGTGCCAGCAGCTTATGGCGGGGGGGAGCCTACGAGCAGTACTTC.

This clone was observed a single time. This chain links TRBV11-2 with TRBJ2-7, with a possible D match to TRBD1 (5 bases). The V end lost 1 base, the J end lost 5 bases, and 12 bases lay between the germline ends. The CDR3 covers 14 residues. Per germline, CDR1 SGHAT and CDR2 FQNNGV. In nucleotides, the CDR3 is TGTGCCAGCAGCTTAGGTCCAGGGCCCCACGAGCAGTACTTC. Protein product: CASSLGPGPHEQYF.

V is TRBV5-6 and J is TRBJ1-2; D is possibly TRBD1 (5 bases). There are 14 residues in the CDR3. Trimming cost V 6 bases and J 4 bases, with 16 bases left between them. Germline V gene data show CDR1 as SGHDT and CDR2 as YYEEEE. The CDR3 loop is CASNPLGGTYGYTF. CDR3 nucleotides: TGTGCCAGCAACCCTTTGGGGGGGACCTATGGCTACACCTTC.

The chain has TRBV2 and TRBJ2-5; D gene ambiguous. This CDR3 region has 15 residues. CDR1 SNHLY and CDR2 FYNNEI come from the germline V gene. The V and J ends lost 2 bases and 0 bases respectively, with 10 bases between them. The CDR3 DNA follows: TGTGCCAGCAGTGAAATTTCGGAGAACCAAGAGACCCAGTACTTC. Translating it yields CASSEISENQETQYF.

The chain is built from TRBV11-2 and TRBJ1-2, with D perhaps matching TRBD1 (6 bases). CDR3 length: 16 residues. Germline V gene lookup returns CDR1 SGHAT and CDR2 FQNNGV. V was trimmed by 1 base and J by 3 bases, leaving 15 bases between them. CDR3 nucleotide sequence: TGTGCCAGCAGCTTAGGACTCACAGGGAACTACTATGGCTACACCTTC. Translation gives CASSLGLTGNYYGYTF.

The V and J genes are TRBV5-1 and TRBJ2-1; TRBD2 agrees at 7 bases. V shed 0 bases and J 5 bases; nucleotides not matched to a gene: 5. The germline CDR1 and CDR2 sequences are SGHRS and YFSETQ. The CDR3 totals 15 residues. CDR3: CASSLGSGVHNEQFF. The CDR3 DNA follows: TGCGCCAGCAGCTTGGGGAGCGGGGTGCACAATGAGCAGTTCTTC.

The V call is TRBV7-2, the J call TRBJ2-2; 7 bases line up with TRBD1. This CDR3 comprises 16 residues. V gave up 3 bases and J gave up 4 bases; unmatched junction bases: 8. Germline lookup yields CDR1 SGHTA and CDR2 FQGNSA. The CDR3 sequence: CASSLRGQRSTGELFF. CDR3 nucleotide sequence: TGTGCCAGCAGCTTGAGGGGACAGAGGAGCACCGGGGAGCTGTTTTTT.

This clone showed up just once. The rearrangement joins TRBV2 to TRBJ2-7; D is ambiguous. The CDR3 length is 14 residues. CDR1 is SNHLY, CDR2 FYNNEI, per germline. V was clipped by 5 bases and J by 0 bases, with 11 bases between them. CDR3 sequence (DNA): TGTGCCAGCAGTTACTTAACAGACTCCTACGAGCAGTACTTC. This sequence encodes CASSYLTDSYEQYF. The full variable domain, its missing parts supplied by reference TRBV2 and TRBJ2-7, is EPEVTQTPSHQVTQMGQEVILRCVPISNHLYFYWYRQILGQKVEFLVSFYNNEISEKSEIFDDQFSVERPDGSNFTLKIRSTKLEDSAMYFCASSYLTDSYEQYFGPGTRLTVT.

This clone was found once. V and J are TRBV19 and TRBJ1-1; 8 nucleotides agree with TRBD1. This CDR3 spans 15 amino acids. Trimming cost V 7 bases and J 3 bases; bases outside gene matches: 10. Looked up from germline, CDR1 is LNHDA and CDR2 is SQIVND (reference sequence). The CDR3 DNA reads TGTGCCAGTAAATCCCCGCAGGGGGCGTACACTGAAGCTTTCTTT. Its protein product is CASKSPQGAYTEAFF.

The chain is built from TRBV13 and TRBJ1-5; D is uncertain. With 5 bases removed from V and 5 bases from J, the gap between germline ends came to 10 bases. The CDR3 has 13 residues. Germline CDR1 is PRHDT and CDR2 is FYEKMQ (reference sequence). The CDR3 nucleotides are TGTGCCAGCAGCCAGCACCGGGATCAGCCCCAGCATTTT. Protein: CASSQHRDQPQHF.

This clone was observed a handful of times. CDR3: CASSVDPDSSYEQYF. CDR3 DNA: TGTGCCAGCAGCGTAGATCCGGACAGCTCCTACGAGCAGTACTTC. The chain has TRBV9 and TRBJ2-7, with a possible D match to TRBD1 (6 bases). Germline values: CDR1 SGDLS, CDR2 YYNGEE. V was shortened by 0 bases and J by 0 bases, with 10 bases between the two germline ends. The CDR3 is 15 residues long.

This clone came up a few times. This chain joins TRBV2 and TRBJ1-5; D not resolved. Germline CDR1 and CDR2: SNHLY and FYNNEI. The CDR3 runs 14 residues. Between the trimmed V and J ends, which lost 6 bases and 0 bases, there was a span of 9 bases. Here the CDR3 reads CASRAHDSNQPQHF. CDR3 bases: TGTGCCAGCAGGGCCCATGATAGCAATCAGCCCCAGCATTTT.

The V call is TRBV24-1, the J call TRBJ1-2, with a weak D call TRBD1 (6 bases). The CDR3 runs to 15 residues. Germline CDR1 is KGHDR and CDR2 is SFDVKD. Between the trimmed V and J ends, which lost 9 bases and 1 base, there was a span of 17 bases. The CDR3, as DNA: TGTGCCACCGGCAAGGACAGAAGAAATAACTATGGCTACACCTTC. It yields the protein CATGKDRRNNYGYTF.

This chain links TRBV21-1 with TRBJ2-1; TRBD2 reflects the table's D call only, with no check against the DNA. TRBV21-1 is termed a pseudogene. CDR3 length: 17 amino acids. The CDR3 coding sequence is TGTGCCAGCAGCAAAGACCTGCTAGCGGGGGGGCCGGGTGAGCAGTTCTTC. It yields the protein CASSKDLLAGGPGEQFF.

The chain joins TRBV2 to TRBJ2-3; the match to TRBD2 covers 16 bases. Germline V gene data show CDR1 as SNHLY and CDR2 as FYNNEI. Losses at the gene ends were 5 bases for V and 9 bases for J; bases not matched to a gene: 8. The CDR3 spans 16 residues. The CDR3 reads CASSSPGLAGGPTQYF. In DNA form, the CDR3 reads TGTGCCAGCAGTTCTCCGGGACTAGCGGGGGGGCCGACGCAGTATTTT.

V gene TRBV5-4 combines with J gene TRBJ1-2; 7 nucleotides agree with TRBD1. CDR1 is SGHNT, CDR2 YYREEE, per germline (reference sequence). The CDR3 extends over 16 amino acids. Trimming removed 3 bases from V and 4 bases from J; junction bases left unmatched: 12. CDR3 in DNA: TGTGCCAGCAGCTCTAAACTCGGACAGGATAGCTATGGCTACACCTTC. It codes for CASSSKLGQDSYGYTF.

The gene calls are TRBV11-2 and TRBJ1-1; no firm D call. This CDR3 comprises 16 residues. Per the germline V gene, CDR1 is SGHAT and CDR2 is FQNNGV. V lost 3 bases and J lost 0, with 14 bases in between. CDR3 sequence: CASSFTGGNVNTEAFF. CDR3 in DNA: TGTGCCAGCAGCTTTACTGGAGGGAACGTGAACACTGAAGCTTTCTTT.

The V call is TRBV10-2, the J call TRBJ2-5; 8 bases match TRBD1. Unmatched junction bases numbered 4, after V lost 5 bases and J lost 5 bases. The CDR3 sequence is 13 residues long. Germline loops: CDR1 WSHSY, CDR2 SAAADI. The CDR3 reads CASSLTGDETQYF. The CDR3 DNA sequence: TGCGCCAGCAGTTTGACAGGGGACGAGACCCAGTACTTC.

The rearrangement links TRBV21-1 to TRBJ2-7; TRBD1 reflects the table's D call only, with no check against the DNA. TRBV21-1 is a pseudogene locus. This CDR3 comprises 14 residues. This chain's CDR3 is CASSQTGTGDEQYF. Written as DNA, the CDR3 is TGTGCCAGCAGCCAAACCGGGACAGGGGACGAGCAGTACTTC.

J is TRBJ2-7 and V is TRBV7-2, with 9 positions matching TRBD2. V lost 2 bases to trimming and J lost 2 bases; unmatched junction nucleotides: 7. CDR1 SGHTA and CDR2 FQGNSA come from the germline V gene. This CDR3 spans 16 amino acids. The CDR3 region has the DNA TGTGCCAGCAGCTTATACCCAGCGGGGGGTCCCTACGAGCAGTACTTC. This gives the protein CASSLYPAGGPYEQYF.

The chain combines TRBV6-5 with TRBJ1-4; D unclear. V was cut by 2 bases and J by 8 bases, with 9 bases left in between. CDR1 MNHEY and CDR2 SVGAGI come from the germline V gene. The CDR3 has 13 amino acids. DNA of the CDR3: TGTGCCAGCAGTTACGTCGGGAGGGAAAAACTGTTTTTT. This encodes CASSYVGREKLFF.